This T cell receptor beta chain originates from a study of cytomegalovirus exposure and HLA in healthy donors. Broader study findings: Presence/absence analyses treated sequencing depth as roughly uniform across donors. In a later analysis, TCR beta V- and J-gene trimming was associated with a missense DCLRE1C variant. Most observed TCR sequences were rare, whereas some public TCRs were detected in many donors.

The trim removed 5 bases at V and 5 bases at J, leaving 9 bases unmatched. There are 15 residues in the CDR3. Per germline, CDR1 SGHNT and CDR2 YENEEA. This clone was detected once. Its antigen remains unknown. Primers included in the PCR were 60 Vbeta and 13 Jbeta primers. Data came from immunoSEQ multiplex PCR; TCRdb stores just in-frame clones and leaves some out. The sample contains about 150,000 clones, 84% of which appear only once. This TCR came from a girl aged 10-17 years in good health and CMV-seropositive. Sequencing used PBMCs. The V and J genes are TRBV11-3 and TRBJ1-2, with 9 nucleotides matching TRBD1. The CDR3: CASSGPRDRVYGYTF. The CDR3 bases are TGTGCCAGCAGCGGGCCCCGGGACAGGGTATATGGCTACACCTTC.